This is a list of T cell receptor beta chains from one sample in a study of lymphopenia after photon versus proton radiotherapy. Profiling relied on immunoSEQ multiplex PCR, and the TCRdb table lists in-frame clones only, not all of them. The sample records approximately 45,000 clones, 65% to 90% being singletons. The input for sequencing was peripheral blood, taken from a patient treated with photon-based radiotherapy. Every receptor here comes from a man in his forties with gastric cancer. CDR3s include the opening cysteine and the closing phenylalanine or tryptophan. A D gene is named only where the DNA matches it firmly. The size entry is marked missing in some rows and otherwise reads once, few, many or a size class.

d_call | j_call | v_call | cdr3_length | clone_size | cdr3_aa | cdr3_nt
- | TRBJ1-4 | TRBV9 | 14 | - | CASSSDSVNEKLFF | TGTGCCAGCAGCTCGGACAGCGTTAATGAAAAACTGTTTTTT
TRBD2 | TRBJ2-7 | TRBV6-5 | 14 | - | CASALAGGSYEQYF | TGTGCCAGCGCGCTAGCGGGGGGTTCCTACGAGCAGTACTTC
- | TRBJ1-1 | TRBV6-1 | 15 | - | CASSVGPGGYTEAFF | TGTGCCAGCAGTGTAGGTCCGGGGGGTTACACTGAAGCTTTCTTT
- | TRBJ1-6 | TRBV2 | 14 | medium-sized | CASRKDSAQSPLHF | TGTGCCAGCAGGAAGGACAGCGCGCAATCACCCCTCCACTTT
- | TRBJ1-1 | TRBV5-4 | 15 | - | CASSFMAVQNTEAFF | TGTGCCAGCAGCTTTATGGCAGTCCAGAACACTGAAGCTTTCTTT
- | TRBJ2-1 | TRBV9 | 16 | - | CASSVALGGNYNEQFF | TGTGCCAGCAGCGTAGCCCTTGGGGGGAACTACAATGAGCAGTTCTTC
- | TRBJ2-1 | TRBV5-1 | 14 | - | CASSWSPGDNEQFF | TGCGCCAGCAGCTGGTCCCCGGGGGACAATGAGCAGTTCTTC
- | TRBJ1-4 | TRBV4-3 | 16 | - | CASSRVRPRGDEKLFF | TGCGCCAGCAGCCGGGTCAGGCCCCGGGGGGATGAAAAACTGTTTTTT
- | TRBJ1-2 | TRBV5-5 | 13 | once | CASSADGTYGYTF | TGTGCCAGCAGCGCAGACGGAACCTATGGCTACACCTTC
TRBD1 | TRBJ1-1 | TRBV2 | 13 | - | CASARQGLTEAFF | TGTGCCAGCGCAAGACAGGGCTTAACTGAAGCTTTCTTT
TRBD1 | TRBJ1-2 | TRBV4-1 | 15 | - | CASSHVGQGSYGYTF | TGCGCCAGCAGCCACGTTGGACAGGGAAGCTATGGCTACACCTTC
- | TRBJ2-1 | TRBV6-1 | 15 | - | CASSEARTAYNEQFF | TGTGCCAGCAGTGAAGCTCGGACGGCATACAATGAGCAGTTCTTC
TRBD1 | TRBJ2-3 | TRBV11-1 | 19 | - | CASSLAIPTGGQGGDTQYF | TGTGCCAGCAGCTTAGCAATACCCACCGGTGGACAGGGCGGAGATACGCAGTATTTT
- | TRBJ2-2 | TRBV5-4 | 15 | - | CASSPGGGFGGELFF | TGTGCCAGCAGTCCGGGTGGGGGTTTCGGCGGGGAGCTGTTTTTT
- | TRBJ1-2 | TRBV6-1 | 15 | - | CASSEATAGNYGYTF | TGTGCCAGCAGTGAAGCCACGGCGGGAAACTATGGCTACACCTTC